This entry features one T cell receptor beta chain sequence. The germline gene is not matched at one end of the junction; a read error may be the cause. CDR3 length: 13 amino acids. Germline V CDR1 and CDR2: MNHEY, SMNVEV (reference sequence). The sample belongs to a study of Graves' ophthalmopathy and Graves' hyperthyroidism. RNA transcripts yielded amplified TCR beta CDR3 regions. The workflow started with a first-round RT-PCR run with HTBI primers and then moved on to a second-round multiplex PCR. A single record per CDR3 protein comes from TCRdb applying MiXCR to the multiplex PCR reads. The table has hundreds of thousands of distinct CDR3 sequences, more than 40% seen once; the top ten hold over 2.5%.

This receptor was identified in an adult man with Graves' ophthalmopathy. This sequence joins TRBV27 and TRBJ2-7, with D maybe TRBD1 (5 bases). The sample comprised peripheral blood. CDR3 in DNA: TGTGCCAGCAGAAGTGGGGTTGGACACGAGCAGTGCTTC. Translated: CASRSGVGHEQCF.